These T cell receptor beta chains were read from a single sample in a study of Graves' ophthalmopathy and Graves' hyperthyroidism. TCRdb re-called the multiplex PCR reads with MiXCR, one entry per CDR3 protein. The sample has 650,000 to 900,000 distinct CDR3 sequences, roughly 40% seen once. Source material: peripheral blood. Receptor source: an adult man with Graves' ophthalmopathy. Both conserved end residues are part of each CDR3. The order of the fields is clone size, V gene, D gene, J gene, CDR3 length, CDR3 DNA, CDR3 protein. The D gene is left open where the match is weak. Not every row has a clone size; where given, it reads once, few, many or a size class.

>once|TRBV20-1|TRBD1|TRBJ2-7|12
TGCAGTGCTACGGGCAGGGGGAACGAGCAGTACTTC
CSATGRGNEQYF
>NA|TRBV29-1|TRBD1|TRBJ2-2|15
TGCAGCGTTGGGGGGACAGGCAGGAACACCGGGGAGCTGTTTTTT
CSVGGTGRNTGELFF
>many|TRBV7-7|TRBD1|TRBJ2-5|15
TGTGCTAGCAGCCCCGTCGGGACAGGGGGAGAGACCCAGTACTTC
CASSPVGTGGETQYF
>NA|TRBV7-9|NA|TRBJ2-7|14
TGTGCCAGCAGGGTGACTGGGTTCTCCTACGAGCAGTACTTC
CASRVTGFSYEQYF
>few|TRBV5-6|NA|TRBJ2-7|16
TGTGCCAGCAGCTTGGATGCGACAGGCGACTTCTACGAGCAGTACTTC
CASSLDATGDFYEQYF
>many|TRBV2|NA|TRBJ1-2|15
TGTGCCAGCGGTTCACCTGCAGGAGATGGGTATGGCTACACCTTC
CASGSPAGDGYGYTF
>many|TRBV11-2|TRBD2|TRBJ2-5|14
TGTGCCAGCAGCCCTAGCGGGAGCTGGGAGACCCAGTACTTC
CASSPSGSWETQYF
>NA|TRBV7-9|TRBD1|TRBJ2-7|15
TGTGCCAGCAGCTTAACAGGGGGCTTGTTCTACGAGCAGTACTTC
CASSLTGGLFYEQYF
>NA|TRBV10-2|NA|TRBJ2-7|15
TGCGCCAGCAGTGAATCAGGCGGGGTCTCCTACGAGCAGTACTTC
CASSESGGVSYEQYF
>few|TRBV12-3/TRBV12-4|NA|TRBJ2-7|13
TGTGCTCACAAAGAACAGATCTCCTACGAGCAGTACTTC
CAHKEQISYEQYF
>NA|TRBV19|TRBD1|TRBJ2-2|15
TGTGCCAGTAGTATCACAGGGGGAGCGGCCGGGGAGCTGTTTTTT
CASSITGGAAGELFF
>many|TRBV19|NA|TRBJ2-6|16
TGTGCCAGTAGGGATAGGCTCATCTCTGGGGCCAACGTCCTGACTTTC
CASRDRLISGANVLTF
>NA|TRBV2|TRBD1|TRBJ1-5|15
TGTGCCAGCAGTGGCCTGGGGACAGGGGATCAGCCCCAGCATTTT
CASSGLGTGDQPQHF
>many|TRBV9|NA|TRBJ2-7|13
TGTGCCAGCAGCGTAGCAAGGAGGGACGAGCAGTACTTC
CASSVARRDEQYF
>NA|TRBV5-4|TRBD1|TRBJ2-7|16
TGTGCCAGCAGCTCCCCTTCGGGACAGGCCCCCTACGAGCAGTACTTC
CASSSPSGQAPYEQYF
>NA|TRBV19|TRBD1|TRBJ1-6|17
TGTGCCAGTAGTACCATCGACAGGGGGCAAGATAATTCACCCCTCCACTTT
CASSTIDRGQDNSPLHF
>few|TRBV2|NA|TRBJ2-2|12
TGTGCCAGCAGGGTTTGGACCGGGGAGCTGTTTTTT
CASRVWTGELFF
>NA|TRBV9|TRBD1|TRBJ2-5|15
TGTGCCAGCAGTGAAGGACAGGCCCGACAAGAGACCCAGTACTTC
CASSEGQARQETQYF
>few|TRBV19|TRBD2|TRBJ2-3|14
TGTGCCAGTAGTAATCTAGCGGGAGTCGATACGCAGTATTTT
CASSNLAGVDTQYF
>NA|TRBV24-1|NA|TRBJ1-5|14
TGTGCCAGCAGTTTTCTTGAAAGCAATCAGCCCCAGCATTTT
CASSFLESNQPQHF
>NA|TRBV7-9|TRBD2|TRBJ2-7|16
TGCGCCAGCAGCCAAGTAGGGACTAGCGGGAGGTACGAGCAGTACTTC
CASSQVGTSGRYEQYF
>many|TRBV19|NA|TRBJ1-1|14
TGTGCCAGTAGTATTGGTCCATCGAACACTGAAGCTTTCTTT
CASSIGPSNTEAFF
>NA|TRBV19|NA|TRBJ1-1|14
TGTGCCAGTAGTGTCCGGGCCTTGAACACTGAAGCTTTCTTT
CASSVRALNTEAFF
>NA|TRBV20-1|TRBD2|TRBJ2-7|18
TGCAGTTCCAAGCGGGGCTCCATGACGGGCGGGGGAGCCTACGAGCAGTACTTC
CSSKRGSMTGGGAYEQYF
>many|TRBV20-1|NA|TRBJ1-6|13
TGCAGTGCTAGAAGCCAAGGGAACTCACCCCTCCACTTT
CSARSQGNSPLHF
>NA|TRBV19|NA|TRBJ1-5|15
TGTGCCAGTAGTATGGAGGGGATCGGCAATCAGCCCCAGCATTTT
CASSMEGIGNQPQHF
>NA|TRBV29-1|TRBD1|TRBJ1-2|12
TGCAGCAGAGCGGGACAGGGCAATGGCTACACCTTC
CSRAGQGNGYTF
>NA|TRBV29-1|NA|TRBJ2-5|13
TGCAGCGTTCCAAGTGGGAGATGGGAGACCCAGTACTTC
CSVPSGRWETQYF
>few|TRBV19|TRBD1|TRBJ2-7|14
TGTGCCAGTAGTACCCAGGGGGCTCGAGACGAGCAGTACTTC
CASSTQGARDEQYF
>few|TRBV9|TRBD1|TRBJ1-2|15
TGTGCCAGCAGCGTAGAGGACAGGGGGCGGGGTGGCTACACCTTC
CASSVEDRGRGGYTF
>NA|TRBV2|NA|TRBJ2-1|13
TGTGCCAGCAGTCCCAGGGTTTTCAATGAGCAGTTCTTC
CASSPRVFNEQFF
>NA|TRBV4-3|TRBD1|TRBJ1-2|14
TGCGCCAGCAGCCAAGAGGACAGGGGGCAAGGCTACACCTTC
CASSQEDRGQGYTF
>NA|TRBV6-6|TRBD1|TRBJ1-3|15
TGTGCCAGCAGCCGCCCCAGGGGGACTGGAAACACCATATATTTT
CASSRPRGTGNTIYF
>many|TRBV20-1|NA|TRBJ1-2|15
TGCAGTGCTAGGCCTACGGGACGGATATTCTATGGCTACACCTTC
CSARPTGRIFYGYTF
>NA|TRBV25-1|NA|TRBJ2-7|14
TGTGCCAGCAGCCATCCCCAGGAACGGTACGAGCAGTACTTC
CASSHPQERYEQYF
>NA|TRBV25-1|NA|TRBJ1-2|16
TGTGCCAGCAGCTTTGCGGCGGGGACGGCTAACTATGGCTACACCTTC
CASSFAAGTANYGYTF
>few|TRBV11-2|NA|TRBJ1-6|13
TGTGCCAGCAGCTTATTCGAGGGACAAAAGGTCCACTTT
CASSLFEGQKVHF
>NA|TRBV10-2|NA|TRBJ1-6|13
TGTGCCAGCAGTGGGCCTGCCAATTCACCCCTCCACTTT
CASSGPANSPLHF
>NA|TRBV24-1|NA|TRBJ1-5|16
TGTGCCAACAGTGAAGCTTGGGGAAATAGCAATCAGCCCCAGCATTTT
CANSEAWGNSNQPQHF
>NA|TRBV5-6|NA|TRBJ1-5|14
TGTGCCAGCAGCTTGGCGATGGGCAATCAGCCCCAGCATTTT
CASSLAMGNQPQHF
>NA|TRBV9|NA|TRBJ1-6|16
TGTGCCAGCAGGGGGAGTCGTGGAGTGGGAGAATCACCCCTCCACTTT
CASRGSRGVGESPLHF
>NA|TRBV25-1|NA|TRBJ1-1|14
TGTGCCAGCAGGATCGGAGGGATGAACACTGAAGCTTTCTTT
CASRIGGMNTEAFF
>few|TRBV20-1|NA|TRBJ1-1|14
TGCAGTGCTAGAGATAGTGGTAGAGACGTTGAAGCTTTCTTT
CSARDSGRDVEAFF
>NA|TRBV2|TRBD1|TRBJ2-5|15
TGTGCCAGCAGGGCCAGACAGGGGCAGTGGGAGACCCAGTACTTC
CASRARQGQWETQYF
>NA|TRBV5-1|TRBD2|TRBJ2-7|16
TGCGCCAGCAGCCATGGACTAGCGGGAGTTGGCCACGAGCAGTACTTC
CASSHGLAGVGHEQYF
>NA|TRBV9|NA|TRBJ1-3|18
TGTGCCAGCAGCGTAGAATCAGGGAGAGTGAGCTCTGGAAACACCATATATTTT
CASSVESGRVSSGNTIYF
>few|TRBV7-9|TRBD1|TRBJ1-6|17
TGTGCCAGCAGTGAAGAATTCGTAGGGGGCAGTAATTCACCCCTCCACTTT
CASSEEFVGGSNSPLHF
>once|TRBV19|NA|TRBJ2-6|17
TGTGCCAGTAGTATAGGGACTGGGTTCGCTGGGGCCAACGTCCTGACTTTC
CASSIGTGFAGANVLTF
>few|TRBV11-2|NA|TRBJ2-5|16
TGTGCCAGCAGTTCCACGAGGGGGGGAGTGGCAAAGACCCAGTACTTC
CASSSTRGGVAKTQYF
>NA|TRBV5-5|NA|TRBJ1-2|16
TGTGCCAGCACCTCGTTTAATCCGACAGCTAACTATGGCTACACCTTC
CASTSFNPTANYGYTF
>NA|TRBV20-1|NA|TRBJ1-1|12
TGCAGTGCTAGGCGAGTGGGGAATGAAGCTTTCTTT
CSARRVGNEAFF
>NA|TRBV10-2|NA|TRBJ1-1|17
TGCGCCAGCAGTGACAACTCCCGAGGAGGCCGGAAGACTGAAGCTTTCTTT
CASSDNSRGGRKTEAFF
>NA|TRBV24-1|NA|TRBJ2-7|13
TGTGCCACCAGTGACCGCAGCTCCTGCGAGCAGTACTTC
CATSDRSSCEQYF
>NA|TRBV15|TRBD1|TRBJ1-5|17
TGTGCCAGCAGCTCCCGGGACAGCACAAATTCCAATCAGCCCCAGCATTTT
CASSSRDSTNSNQPQHF
>NA|TRBV10-3|NA|TRBJ2-7|17
TGTGCCAGCAGTTTTTCCCCCCTCAGGACGGCAACCTACGAGCAGTACTTC
CASSFSPLRTATYEQYF
>many|TRBV24-1|TRBD1|TRBJ1-5|16
TGTGCCACCAGTGACTTGGACAGGAGTAGCAATCAGCCCCAGCATTTT
CATSDLDRSSNQPQHF
>few|TRBV7-2|NA|TRBJ2-7|16
TGTGCCAGCAGCTTAAAAATTTCAGGGGATGGCTACGAGCAGTACTTC
CASSLKISGDGYEQYF
>few|TRBV7-6|NA|TRBJ2-7|11
TGTGCCGTACGACAGGACTACGAGCAGTACTTC
CAVRQDYEQYF
>NA|TRBV4-1|NA|TRBJ1-6|13
TGCGCCGGCGAAATCTCCTATAATTCACCCCTCCACTTT
CAGEISYNSPLHF